The 19 T cell receptor beta chains below were found in one sample sequenced in a study of OX40 agonist ivuxolimab in advanced cancers. Sequencing used immunoSEQ multiplex PCR; TCRdb keeps in-frame clones, though not all of them. The sample holds fewer than 35,000 clones, roughly 89% seen once. This material consisted of CD4+ or CD8+ T cells sorted from blood, taken in a trial of the OX40 agonist ivuxolimab. The receptors come from an adult with an advanced solid tumor such as melanoma, head and neck, liver or kidney cancer.

The chain combines TRBV7-3 with TRBJ1-5, with no clear D. Germline CDR1 is SGHTA and CDR2 is FQGTGA. CDR3 length equals 13 residues. V was clipped by 1 base and J by 0 bases, with 1 base between them. The CDR3 sequence is CASSLSSNQPQHF. In nucleotides, the CDR3 is TGTGCCAGCAGCTTAAGTAGCAATCAGCCCCAGCATTTT.

V usage is TRBV7-3 and J usage is TRBJ2-2; TRBD1 is a possible D gene (5 bases). From germline, CDR1 is SGHTA and CDR2 FQGTGA. Trimming removed 1 base at V and 2 bases at J, with 11 bases between. The CDR3 has 16 amino acids. The CDR3 region has the DNA TGTGCCAGCAGCTTAAAGCCACAGGTTAACACCGGGGAGCTGTTTTTT. Protein product: CASSLKPQVNTGELFF.

The chain combines TRBV7-6 with TRBJ1-4; D is perhaps TRBD1 (5 bases). The germline V gene has CDR1 SGHVS and CDR2 FNYEAQ. This CDR3 has 19 residues. Trimming shortened V by 1 base and J by 0 bases, and 18 bases separated the two germline ends. The CDR3 DNA reads TGTGCCAGCAGCTTAGAAGGCAGGGACGTGATTTCAACTAATGAAAAACTGTTTTTT. Translating gives CASSLEGRDVISTNEKLFF.

This clone has more than one count but fewer than ten. This chain links TRBV7-3 with TRBJ2-1, with D maybe TRBD2 (6 bases). V lost 5 bases and J lost 0, with 11 bases in between. Germline V gene sequence: CDR1 SGHTA, CDR2 FQGTGA. This CDR3 is 15 amino acids long. CDR3 bases: TGTGCCAGCAGCCTGGAGGGGAGCTCCTACAATGAGCAGTTCTTC. Its translation is CASSLEGSSYNEQFF.

The chain has TRBV20-1 and TRBJ2-1; D gene ambiguous. The germline V gene has CDR1 DFQATT and CDR2 SNEGSKA (reference sequence). This CDR3 has 10 amino acids. CDR3 residues: CSVSYALQFF. The CDR3 DNA reads TGCAGCGTATCCTACGCCCTGCAGTTCTTC.

J is TRBJ2-3 and V is TRBV7-9; 8 bases agree with TRBD1. Germline lookup yields CDR1 SEHNR and CDR2 FQNEAQ (reference sequence). This CDR3 is 16 amino acids long. V lost 5 bases and J lost 2; bases outside the gene matches: 9. CDR3 protein: CASSLPATGATDTQYF. The DNA of the CDR3 is TGTGCCAGCAGCCTCCCCGCGACAGGGGCCACAGATACGCAGTATTTT.

The chain couples TRBV7-9 to TRBJ1-5; 9 positions agree with TRBD1. The CDR3 consists of 17 residues. CDR1 is SEHNR, CDR2 FQNEAQ, per germline (reference sequence). The V gene end was trimmed by 0 bases and the J gene end by 7 bases; junction bases not matched to a gene: 10. CDR3 bases: TGTGCCAGCAGCTTAGCGGGGGACAGGGTGAAAAAGCAGCCCCAGCATTTT. Translating it yields CASSLAGDRVKKQPQHF.

This chain joins TRBV11-3 and TRBJ2-1; the D gene is possibly TRBD1 (5 bases). The CDR3 is made up of 16 amino acids. Germline V gene lookup returns CDR1 SGHNT and CDR2 YENEEA. Trimming removed 9 bases from V and 1 base from J, with 19 bases in between. In nucleotides, the CDR3 is TGTGCCAGTAGTCCAGTAACCCAGGGTTCCTACAATGAGCAGTTCTTC. It codes for CASSPVTQGSYNEQFF.

The CDR3 region has the DNA TGTGCCAGCAGCGGGGCTAGTGGAGAGACCCAGTACTTC. Translated: CASSGASGETQYF. The chain couples TRBV11-3 to TRBJ2-5, with a weak D call TRBD1 (5 bases). In germline, CDR1 is SGHNT, CDR2 YENEEA. This CDR3 has 13 amino acids. V was trimmed by 5 bases and J by 4 bases, leaving 11 bases between them.

The chain is built from TRBV9 and TRBJ1-2; the D gene is possibly TRBD1 (5 bases). In germline, CDR1 is SGDLS, CDR2 YYNGEE. The CDR3 loop spans 16 amino acids. The ends were cut back, 3 bases at V and 1 base at J, with 16 bases in the middle. This CDR3 reads CASSAPGGSVNYGYTF. CDR3 coding DNA: TGTGCCAGCAGCGCCCCGGGGGGGTCGGTTAACTATGGCTACACCTTC. Full variable domain (rest looked up from reference TRBV9 and TRBJ1-2): DSGVTQTPKHLITATGQRVTLRCSPRSGDLSVYWYQQSLDQGLQFLIQYYNGEERAKGNILERFSAQQFPDLHSELNLSSLELGDSALYFCASSAPGGSVNYGYTFGSGTRLTVV.

The CDR3 sequence: CASSLEVLPDTQYF. Written as DNA, the CDR3 is TGCGCCAGCAGCTTGGAAGTCTTACCCGATACGCAGTATTTT. The chain employs TRBV5-1 and TRBJ2-3, with D unresolved. CDR1 and CDR2 from the germline V gene are SGHRS and YFSETQ. This CDR3 contains 14 residues. The V end lost 0 bases, the J end lost 6 bases, and 11 bases lay between the germline ends.

This clone was detected only once. The chain carries TRBV4-1 and TRBJ2-1; 10 bases fit TRBD2. The CDR3 sequence is 16 residues long. Germline V CDR1 and CDR2: MGHRA, YSYEKL. V was clipped by 2 bases and J by 9 bases; unmatched bases: 10. CDR3 amino acids: CASSQIEAGGPGEQFF. The DNA for the CDR3 is TGCGCCAGCAGCCAAATCGAAGCGGGAGGGCCAGGTGAGCAGTTCTTC.

CDR3 sequence reads: CASTYSGGAGEQYF. The DNA for the CDR3 is TGTGCCAGCACCTACTCCGGGGGGGCGGGAGAGCAGTACTTC. The chain links TRBV27 to TRBJ2-7; 8 bases agree with TRBD2. After removal of 7 bases from V and 7 bases from J, the junction contained 12 bases not matched to a gene. This CDR3 spans 14 amino acids. Looked up from germline, CDR1 is MNHEY and CDR2 is SMNVEV (reference sequence).

This chain links TRBV28 with TRBJ2-5; TRBD1 matches 10 bases. This CDR3 is 14 amino acids long. The germline gives CDR1 MDHEN, CDR2 SYDVKM. V dropped 6 bases and J dropped 4; count of bases not matched to a gene: 5. DNA of the CDR3: TGTGCCAGCAGGCCCGGGACAGGGGTAGAGACCCAGTACTTC. Its protein is CASRPGTGVETQYF.

The CDR3 spells CSVDGGSSYNEQFF. CDR3 in DNA: TGCAGCGTTGATGGGGGAAGCTCCTACAATGAGCAGTTCTTC. The rearrangement links TRBV29-1 to TRBJ2-1, with D perhaps matching TRBD1 or TRBD2 (5 bases each). The germline V gene encodes CDR1 SQVTM and CDR2 ANQGSEA. This CDR3 region has 14 residues. Trimming cost V 3 bases and J 0 bases, with 9 bases left between them.

The chain links TRBV25-1 to TRBJ2-3; TRBD1 matches 8 bases. The CDR3 sequence is 17 residues long. V gave up 1 base and J gave up 2 bases; unmatched junction bases: 8. Germline loops: CDR1 MGHDK, CDR2 SYGVNS. CDR3: CASSELGSDRDTDTQYF. For the CDR3, the DNA is TGTGCCAGCAGTGAATTAGGCTCGGACAGGGACACAGATACGCAGTATTTT.

The chain uses TRBV29-1 and TRBJ1-5; no clear D gene. Germline values: CDR1 SQVTM, CDR2 ANQGSEA. This CDR3 is 13 amino acids long. Trimming took 6 bases from V and 3 from J, leaving 12 bases between them. This chain's CDR3 is CSVAEGSNQPQHF. For the CDR3, the DNA is TGCAGCGTGGCCGAGGGATCCAATCAGCCCCAGCATTTT.

This chain joins TRBV4-1 and TRBJ1-6; a possible D gene is TRBD1 (5 bases). Trimming cost V 0 bases and J 1 base, with 7 bases left between them. This CDR3 comprises 16 residues. Germline V gene data show CDR1 as MGHRA and CDR2 as YSYEKL. The CDR3 DNA follows: TGCGCCAGCAGCCAAGAAAGGGGTTCCTATAATTCACCCCTCCACTTT. This encodes CASSQERGSYNSPLHF.

V and J are TRBV11-2 and TRBJ2-5, with 9 bases that match TRBD1. CDR1 SGHAT and CDR2 FQNNGV come from the germline V gene. This CDR3 region has 17 residues. Trimming removed 1 base from V and 1 base from J; junction bases left unmatched: 7. The CDR3 DNA reads as TGTGCCAGCAGCTTAGTGTTGGGGACAGGGCCCCAAGAGACCCAGTACTTC. Its protein is CASSLVLGTGPQETQYF.